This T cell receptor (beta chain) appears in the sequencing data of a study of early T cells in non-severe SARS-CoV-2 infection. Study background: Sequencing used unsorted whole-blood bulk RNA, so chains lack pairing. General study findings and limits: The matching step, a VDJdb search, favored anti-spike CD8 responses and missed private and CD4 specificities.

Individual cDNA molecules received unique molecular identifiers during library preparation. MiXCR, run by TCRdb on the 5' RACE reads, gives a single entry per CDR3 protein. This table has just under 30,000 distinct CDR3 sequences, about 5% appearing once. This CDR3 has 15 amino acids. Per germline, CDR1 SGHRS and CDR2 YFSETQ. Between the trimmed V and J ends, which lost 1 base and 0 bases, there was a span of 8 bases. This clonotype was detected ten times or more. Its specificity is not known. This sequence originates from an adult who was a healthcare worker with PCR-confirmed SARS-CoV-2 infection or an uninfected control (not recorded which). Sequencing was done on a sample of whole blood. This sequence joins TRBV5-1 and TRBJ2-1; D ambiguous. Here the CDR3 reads CASSLLQSSYNEQFF. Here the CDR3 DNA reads TGCGCCAGCAGCTTGTTACAGAGCTCCTACAATGAGCAGTTCTTC.